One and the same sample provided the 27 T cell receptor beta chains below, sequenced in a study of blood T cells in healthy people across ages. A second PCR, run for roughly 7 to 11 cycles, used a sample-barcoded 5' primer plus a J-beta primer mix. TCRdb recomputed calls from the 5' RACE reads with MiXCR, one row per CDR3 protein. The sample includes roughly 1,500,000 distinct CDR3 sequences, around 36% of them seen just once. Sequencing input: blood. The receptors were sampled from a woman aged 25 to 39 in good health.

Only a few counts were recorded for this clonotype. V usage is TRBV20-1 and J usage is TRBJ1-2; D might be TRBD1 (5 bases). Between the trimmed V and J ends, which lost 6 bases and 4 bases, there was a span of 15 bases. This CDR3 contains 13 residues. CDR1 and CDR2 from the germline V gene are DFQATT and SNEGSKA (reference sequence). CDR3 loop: CSAPPAGLYGYTF. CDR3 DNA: TGCAGTGCCCCCCCGGCAGGGCTCTATGGCTACACCTTC.

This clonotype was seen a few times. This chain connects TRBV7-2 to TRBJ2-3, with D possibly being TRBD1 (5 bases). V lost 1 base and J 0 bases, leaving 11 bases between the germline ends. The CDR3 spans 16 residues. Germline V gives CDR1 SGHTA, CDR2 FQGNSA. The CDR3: CASSLGQGKSTDTQYF. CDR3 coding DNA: TGTGCCAGCAGCTTAGGCCAGGGCAAGAGCACAGATACGCAGTATTTT.

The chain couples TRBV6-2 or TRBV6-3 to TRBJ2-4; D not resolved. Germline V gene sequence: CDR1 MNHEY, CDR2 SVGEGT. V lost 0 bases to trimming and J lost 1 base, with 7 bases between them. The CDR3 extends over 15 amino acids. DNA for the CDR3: TGTGCCAGCAGTTACTCAGAAGGGGCCAAAAACATTCAGTACTTC. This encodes CASSYSEGAKNIQYF.

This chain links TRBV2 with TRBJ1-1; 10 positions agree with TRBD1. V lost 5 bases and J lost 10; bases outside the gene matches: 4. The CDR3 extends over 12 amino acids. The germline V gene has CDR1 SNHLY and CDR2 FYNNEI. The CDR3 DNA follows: TGTGCCAGCAGTACGGGACAGGGGAGAGCTTTCTTT. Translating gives CASSTGQGRAFF.

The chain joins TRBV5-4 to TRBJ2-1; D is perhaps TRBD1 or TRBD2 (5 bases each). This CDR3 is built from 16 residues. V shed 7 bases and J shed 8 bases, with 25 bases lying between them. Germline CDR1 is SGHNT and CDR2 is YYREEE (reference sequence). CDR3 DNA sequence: TGTGCCAGCCGCCGGACCGGGATCCGAGAAGGGGATGAGCAGTTCTTC. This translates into CASRRTGIREGDEQFF. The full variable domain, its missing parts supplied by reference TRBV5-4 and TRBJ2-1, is ETGVTQSPTHLIKTRGQQVTLRCSSQSGHNTVSWYQQALGQGPQFIFQYYREEENGRGNFPPRFSGLQFPNYSSELNVNALELDDSALYLCASRRTGIREGDEQFFGPGTRLTVL.

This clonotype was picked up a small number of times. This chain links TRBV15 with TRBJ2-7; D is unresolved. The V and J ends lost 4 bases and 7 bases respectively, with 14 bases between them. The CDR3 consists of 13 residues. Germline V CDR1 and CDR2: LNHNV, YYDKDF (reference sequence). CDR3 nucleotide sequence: TGTGCCACCAGCAATGGGGTCCGTCAGGAGCAGTACTTC. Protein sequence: CATSNGVRQEQYF.

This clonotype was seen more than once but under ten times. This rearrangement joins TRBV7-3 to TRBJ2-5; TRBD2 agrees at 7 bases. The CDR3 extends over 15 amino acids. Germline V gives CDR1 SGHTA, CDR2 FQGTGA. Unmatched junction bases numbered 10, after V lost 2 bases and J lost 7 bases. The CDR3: CASSLFAGELVTQYF. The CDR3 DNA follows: TGTGCCAGCAGCTTATTCGCGGGGGAGTTAGTGACCCAGTACTTC.

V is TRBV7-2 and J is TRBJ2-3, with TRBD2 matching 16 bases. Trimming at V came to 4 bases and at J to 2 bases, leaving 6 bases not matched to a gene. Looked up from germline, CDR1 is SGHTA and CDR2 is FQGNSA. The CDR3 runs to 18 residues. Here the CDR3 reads CASSSVGTSGGATDTQYF. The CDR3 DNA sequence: TGTGCCAGCAGCTCAGTGGGGACTAGCGGGGGGGCCACAGATACGCAGTATTTT. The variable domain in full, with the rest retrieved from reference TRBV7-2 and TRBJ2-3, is GAGVSQSPSNKVTEKGKDVELRCDPISGHTALYWYRQSLGQGLEFLIYFQGNSAPDKSGLPSDRFSAERTGGSVSTLTIQRTQQEDSAVYLCASSSVGTSGGATDTQYFGPGTRLTVL.

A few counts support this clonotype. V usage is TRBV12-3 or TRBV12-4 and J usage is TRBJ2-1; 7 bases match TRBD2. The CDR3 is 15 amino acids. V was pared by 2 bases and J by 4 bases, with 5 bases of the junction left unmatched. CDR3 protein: CASSLKVGGYNEQFF. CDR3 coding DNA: TGTGCCAGCAGTTTAAAGGTCGGGGGGTACAATGAGCAGTTCTTC.

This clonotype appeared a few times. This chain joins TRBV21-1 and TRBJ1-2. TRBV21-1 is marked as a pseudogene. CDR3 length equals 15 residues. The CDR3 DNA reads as TGTGCCAGCAGCATCCTTGAGGGGGAGGATGTTAGCTACACCTTC. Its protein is CASSILEGEDVSYTF.

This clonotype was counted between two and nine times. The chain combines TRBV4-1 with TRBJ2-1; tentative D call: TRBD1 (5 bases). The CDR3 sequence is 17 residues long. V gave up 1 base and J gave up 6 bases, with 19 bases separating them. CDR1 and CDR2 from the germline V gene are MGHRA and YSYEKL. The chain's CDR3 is CASSQGSSRAIINEQFF. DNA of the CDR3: TGCGCCAGCAGCCAAGGATCGAGCAGGGCTATAATCAATGAGCAGTTCTTC.

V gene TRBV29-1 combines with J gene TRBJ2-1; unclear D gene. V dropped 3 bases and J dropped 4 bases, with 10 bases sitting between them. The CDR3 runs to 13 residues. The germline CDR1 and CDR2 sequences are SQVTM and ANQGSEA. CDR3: CSVDKSMYNEQFF. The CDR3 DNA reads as TGCAGCGTTGATAAGTCTATGTACAATGAGCAGTTCTTC.

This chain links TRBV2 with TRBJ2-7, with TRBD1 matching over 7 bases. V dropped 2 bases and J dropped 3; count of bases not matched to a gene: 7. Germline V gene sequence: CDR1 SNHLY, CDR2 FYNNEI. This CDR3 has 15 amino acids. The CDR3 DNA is TGTGCCAGCAGTGAATTCGGGACAGAAGTCTACGAGCAGTACTTC. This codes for CASSEFGTEVYEQYF. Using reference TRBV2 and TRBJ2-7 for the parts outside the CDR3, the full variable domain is EPEVTQTPSHQVTQMGQEVILRCVPISNHLYFYWYRQILGQKVEFLVSFYNNEISEKSEIFDDQFSVERPDGSNFTLKIRSTKLEDSAMYFCASSEFGTEVYEQYFGPGTRLTVT.

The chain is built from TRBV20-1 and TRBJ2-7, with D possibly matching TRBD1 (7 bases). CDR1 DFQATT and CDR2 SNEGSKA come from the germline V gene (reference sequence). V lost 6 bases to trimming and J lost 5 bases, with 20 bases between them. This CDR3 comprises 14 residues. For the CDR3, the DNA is TGCAGTGCCCGCCGTAGCCAGGGGGAGGACGAGCAGTACTTC. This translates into CSARRSQGEDEQYF.

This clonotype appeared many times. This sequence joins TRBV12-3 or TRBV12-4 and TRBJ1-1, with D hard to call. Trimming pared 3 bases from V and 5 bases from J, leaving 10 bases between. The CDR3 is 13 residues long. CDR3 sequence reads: CASSLSGYTEAFF. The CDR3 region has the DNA TGTGCCAGCAGTTTGTCGGGATATACTGAAGCTTTCTTT.

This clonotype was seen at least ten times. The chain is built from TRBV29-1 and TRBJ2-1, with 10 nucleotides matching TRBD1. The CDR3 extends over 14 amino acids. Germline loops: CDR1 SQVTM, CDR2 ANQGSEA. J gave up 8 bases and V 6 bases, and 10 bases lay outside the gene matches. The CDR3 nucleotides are TGCAGCGTCGGGGTAGGGGACAGGGGCGATGAGCAGTTCTTC. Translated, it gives CSVGVGDRGDEQFF.

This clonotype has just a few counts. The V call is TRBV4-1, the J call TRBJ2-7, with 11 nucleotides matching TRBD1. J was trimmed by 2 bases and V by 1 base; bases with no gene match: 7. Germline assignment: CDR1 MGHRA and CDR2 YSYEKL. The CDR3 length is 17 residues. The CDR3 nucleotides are TGCGCCAGCAGCCAAGTGCCCGGGACAGGGGGTCCCTACGAGCAGTACTTC. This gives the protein CASSQVPGTGGPYEQYF.

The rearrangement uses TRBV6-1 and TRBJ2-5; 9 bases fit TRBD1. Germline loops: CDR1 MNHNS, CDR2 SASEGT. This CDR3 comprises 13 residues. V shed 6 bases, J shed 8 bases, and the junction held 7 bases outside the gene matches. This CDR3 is CASSVGQGDTQYF. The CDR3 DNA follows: TGTGCCAGCAGCGTGGGACAGGGAGATACCCAGTACTTC.

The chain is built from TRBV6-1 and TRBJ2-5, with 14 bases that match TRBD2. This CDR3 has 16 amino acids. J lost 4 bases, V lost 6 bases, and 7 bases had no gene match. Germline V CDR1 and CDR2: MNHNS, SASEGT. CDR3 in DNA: TGTGCCAGCAGCTGGACTAGCGGGGGGACCCCAGAGACCCAGTACTTC. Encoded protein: CASSWTSGGTPETQYF.

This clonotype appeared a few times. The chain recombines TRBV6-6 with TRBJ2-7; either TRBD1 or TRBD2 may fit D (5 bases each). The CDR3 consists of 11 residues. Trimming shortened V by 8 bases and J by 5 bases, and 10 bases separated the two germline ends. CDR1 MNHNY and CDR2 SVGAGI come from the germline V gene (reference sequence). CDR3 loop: CASGRGDEQYF. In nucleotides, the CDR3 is TGTGCCAGCGGCAGAGGGGACGAGCAGTACTTC.

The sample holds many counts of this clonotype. The CDR3 loop reads CASSQDEMCTF. In DNA form, the CDR3 reads TGCGCCAGCAGCCAAGATGAGATGTGCACCTTC. The V gene is TRBV4-1, the J gene TRBJ1-2, with no clear D. The CDR3 loop spans 11 amino acids. V was clipped by 0 bases and J by 13 bases, with 9 bases between them. Germline lookup yields CDR1 MGHRA and CDR2 YSYEKL.

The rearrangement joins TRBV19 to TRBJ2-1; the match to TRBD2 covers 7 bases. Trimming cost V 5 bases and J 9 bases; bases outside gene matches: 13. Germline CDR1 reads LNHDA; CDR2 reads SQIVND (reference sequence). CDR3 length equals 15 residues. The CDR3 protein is CASSFGLVGGFEQFF. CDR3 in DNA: TGTGCCAGTAGTTTCGGACTAGTGGGAGGGTTTGAGCAGTTCTTC.

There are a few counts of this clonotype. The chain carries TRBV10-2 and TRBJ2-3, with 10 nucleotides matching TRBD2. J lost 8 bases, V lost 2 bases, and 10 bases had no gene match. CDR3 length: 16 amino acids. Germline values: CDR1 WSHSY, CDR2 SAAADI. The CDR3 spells CASSEGKAGGKRTQYF. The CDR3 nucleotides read TGCGCCAGCAGTGAGGGTAAAGCGGGGGGGAAACGTACGCAGTATTTT.

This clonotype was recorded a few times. In nucleotides, the CDR3 is TGCAAGCCCACCGGGACAGGGGGAAACGAGCAGTACTTC. Its protein product is CKPTGTGGNEQYF. V and J are TRBV20-1 and TRBJ2-7; 11 bases are shared with TRBD1. The CDR3 covers 13 residues. CDR1 is DFQATT, CDR2 SNEGSKA, per germline (reference sequence).

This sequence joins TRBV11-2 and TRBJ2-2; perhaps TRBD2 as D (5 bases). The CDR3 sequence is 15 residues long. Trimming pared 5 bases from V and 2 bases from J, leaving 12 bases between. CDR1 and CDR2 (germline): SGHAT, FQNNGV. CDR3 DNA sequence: TGTGCCAGCAGCCGGCAGACTACTAACACCGGGGAGCTGTTTTTT. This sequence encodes CASSRQTTNTGELFF.

CDR3 loop: CSARSLREQASYEQYV. CDR3 bases: TGCAGTGCCAGGTCTTTGCGGGAGCAGGCCTCCTACGAGCAGTACGTC. The chain links TRBV20-1 to TRBJ2-7; TRBD2 matches at 7 bases. V lost 6 bases, J lost 0 bases, and 14 bases stayed unmatched. The CDR3 consists of 16 residues. CDR1 is DFQATT, CDR2 SNEGSKA, per germline (reference sequence).

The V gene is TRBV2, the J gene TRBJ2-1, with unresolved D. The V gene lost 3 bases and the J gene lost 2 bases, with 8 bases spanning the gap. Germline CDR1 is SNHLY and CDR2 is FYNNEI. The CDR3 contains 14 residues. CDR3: CASSDSLPYNEQFF. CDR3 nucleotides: TGTGCCAGCAGTGATTCCCTTCCCTACAATGAGCAGTTCTTC.